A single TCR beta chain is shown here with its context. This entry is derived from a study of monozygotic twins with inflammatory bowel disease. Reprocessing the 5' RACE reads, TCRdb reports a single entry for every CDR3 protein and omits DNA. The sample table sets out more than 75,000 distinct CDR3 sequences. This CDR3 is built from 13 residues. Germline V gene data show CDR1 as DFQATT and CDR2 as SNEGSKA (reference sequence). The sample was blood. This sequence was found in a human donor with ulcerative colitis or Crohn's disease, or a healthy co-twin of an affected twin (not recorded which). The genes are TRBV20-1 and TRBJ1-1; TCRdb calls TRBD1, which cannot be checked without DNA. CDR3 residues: CSARVLGGHEAFF.